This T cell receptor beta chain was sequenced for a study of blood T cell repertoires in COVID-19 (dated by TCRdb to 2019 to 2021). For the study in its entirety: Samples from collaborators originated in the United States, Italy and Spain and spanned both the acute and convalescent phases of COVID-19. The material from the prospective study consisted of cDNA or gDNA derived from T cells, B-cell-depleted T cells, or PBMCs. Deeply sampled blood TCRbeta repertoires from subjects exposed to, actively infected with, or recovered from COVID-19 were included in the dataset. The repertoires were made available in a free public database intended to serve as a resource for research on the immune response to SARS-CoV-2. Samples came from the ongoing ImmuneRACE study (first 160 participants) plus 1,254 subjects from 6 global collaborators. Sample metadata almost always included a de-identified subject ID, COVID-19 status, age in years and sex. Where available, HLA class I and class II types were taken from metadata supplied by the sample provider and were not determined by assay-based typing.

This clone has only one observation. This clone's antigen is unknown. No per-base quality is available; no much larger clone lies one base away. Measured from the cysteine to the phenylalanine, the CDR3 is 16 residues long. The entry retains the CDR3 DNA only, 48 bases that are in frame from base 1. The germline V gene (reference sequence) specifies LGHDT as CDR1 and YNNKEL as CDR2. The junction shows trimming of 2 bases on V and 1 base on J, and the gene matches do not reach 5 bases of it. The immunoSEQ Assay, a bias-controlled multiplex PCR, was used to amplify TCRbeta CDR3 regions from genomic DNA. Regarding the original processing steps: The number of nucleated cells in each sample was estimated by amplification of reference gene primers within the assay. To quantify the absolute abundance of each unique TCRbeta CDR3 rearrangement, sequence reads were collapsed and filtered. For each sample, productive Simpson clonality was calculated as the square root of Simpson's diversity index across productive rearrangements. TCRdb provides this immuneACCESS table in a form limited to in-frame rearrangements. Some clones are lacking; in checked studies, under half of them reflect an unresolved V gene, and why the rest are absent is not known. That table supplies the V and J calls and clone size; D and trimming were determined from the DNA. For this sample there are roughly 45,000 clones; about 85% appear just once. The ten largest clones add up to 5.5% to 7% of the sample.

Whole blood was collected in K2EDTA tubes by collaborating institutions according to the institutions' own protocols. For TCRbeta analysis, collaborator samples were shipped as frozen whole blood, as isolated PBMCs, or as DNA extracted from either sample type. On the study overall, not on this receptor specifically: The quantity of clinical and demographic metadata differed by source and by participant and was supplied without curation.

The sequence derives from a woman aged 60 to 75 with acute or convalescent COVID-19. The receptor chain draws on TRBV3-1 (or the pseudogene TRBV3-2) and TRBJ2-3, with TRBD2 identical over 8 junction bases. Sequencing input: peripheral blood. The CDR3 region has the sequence CASSQSRGGGTDTQYF. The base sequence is TGTGCCAGCAGCCAAAGCCGGGGGGGCGGCACAGATACGCAGTATTTT.